The 18 T cell receptor beta chains below come from one sample, sequenced in a study of blood T cell repertoires in COVID-19. TCRdb's copy holds only in-frame clones and misses some; the assay was immunoSEQ multiplex PCR. The sample lists about 110,000 clones, around 82% occurring once. Sequenced: peripheral blood. Every receptor here comes from a woman aged 45-65 years with acute or convalescent COVID-19.

This clone was found once. This sequence joins TRBV6-5 and TRBJ1-2; TRBD1 matches 7 bases. Germline lookup yields CDR1 MNHEY and CDR2 SVGAGI. J lost 4 bases, V lost 7 bases, and 9 bases had no gene match. The CDR3 contains 14 residues. In DNA form, the CDR3 reads TGTGCCAGCAAATATAACAGGGGTGGCTATGGCTACACCTTC. Protein: CASKYNRGGYGYTF.

The CDR3 reads CASSPREDTEAFF. The CDR3 DNA reads TGTGCCAGCAGCCCACGGGAGGACACTGAAGCTTTCTTT. The chain is built from TRBV9 and TRBJ1-1; D uncertain. V gave up 4 bases and J gave up 3 bases, with 10 bases separating them. Germline V lookup: CDR1 SGDLS, CDR2 YYNGEE. The CDR3 extends over 13 amino acids.

This clone occurred a few times. The CDR3 DNA is TGTGCCACCAGCACCCGCGGGACGGCGGTCTATGGCTACACCTTC. This gives the protein CATSTRGTAVYGYTF. The rearrangement joins TRBV15 to TRBJ1-2; maybe TRBD1 (5 bases). This CDR3 comprises 15 residues. Germline-derived CDR1 and CDR2 are LNHNV and YYDKDF (reference sequence). With 4 bases removed from V and 4 bases from J, the gap between germline ends came to 16 bases.

This rearrangement joins TRBV5-5 to TRBJ2-2; no clear D. Trimming left V 5 bases short and J 9 bases short, with 20 bases between. CDR1 and CDR2 from the germline V gene are SGHKS and YYEKEE (reference sequence). The CDR3 runs to 15 residues. The chain's CDR3 is CASSSADSVSRELFF. CDR3 nucleotides: TGTGCCAGCAGTTCCGCCGACTCCGTTAGCCGGGAGCTGTTTTTT.

This rearrangement joins TRBV6-5 to TRBJ1-5; D unclear. From germline, CDR1 is MNHEY and CDR2 SVGAGI. The CDR3 runs to 13 residues. V was cut by 2 bases and J by 1 base, with 3 bases left in between. CDR3 in DNA: TGTGCCAGCAGTTACCAGAGCAATCAGCCCCAGCATTTT. As protein: CASSYQSNQPQHF.

The chain couples TRBV4-1 to TRBJ1-4; D uncertain. Germline CDR1 is MGHRA and CDR2 is YSYEKL. The CDR3 spans 13 residues. V lost 0 bases to trimming and J lost 8 bases, with 7 bases between them. The CDR3 region has the DNA TGCGCCAGCAGCCAAGATAGTAGAGAAAAACTGTTTTTT. This sequence encodes CASSQDSREKLFF.

The rearrangement joins TRBV30 to TRBJ1-4; D is unclear. CDR1 and CDR2 (germline): GTSNPN, SVGIG (reference sequence). Trimming shortened V by 6 bases and J by 4 bases, and 9 bases separated the two germline ends. The CDR3 spans 12 residues. This CDR3 is CACRGLNEKLFF. The DNA of the CDR3 is TGTGCCTGCCGCGGTCTTAATGAAAAACTGTTTTTT.

The rearrangement uses TRBV12-5 and TRBJ1-1, with D possibly matching TRBD1 (5 bases). The germline V and J ends were trimmed by 2 bases and 4 bases, with 11 bases remaining between them. This CDR3 region has 14 residues. Germline V gene sequence: CDR1 LGHNT, CDR2 FRNRAP. CDR3 loop: CASGLYGGFTEAFF. DNA for the CDR3: TGTGCTAGTGGTTTGTACGGGGGGTTCACTGAAGCTTTCTTT.

This clone was detected only a few times. The rearrangement uses TRBV21-1 and TRBJ1-1; the table's D gene call, TRBD1, was not cross checked with the DNA. TRBV21-1 is a listed pseudogene. CDR3 length: 18 residues. The CDR3 protein is CASSIPPRGDRGETEAFF. DNA of the CDR3: TGTGCCAGCAGCATCCCCCCTAGGGGGGACAGGGGAGAAACTGAAGCTTTCTTT.

The chain combines TRBV12-5 with TRBJ2-1; 7 bases align to TRBD1. The CDR3 consists of 17 residues. V gave up 0 bases and J gave up 1 base; unmatched junction bases: 6. In germline, CDR1 is LGHNT, CDR2 FRNRAP. The CDR3 coding sequence is TGTGCTAGTGGTTTGGTAACCGGCAGGGGGTCCTACAATGAGCAGTTCTTC. Protein: CASGLVTGRGSYNEQFF.

The rearrangement uses TRBV6-5 and TRBJ1-4; D gene uncertain. V lost 0 bases, J lost 4 bases, and 3 bases lay in between. This CDR3 comprises 13 residues. Germline CDR1 reads MNHEY; CDR2 reads SVGAGI. The CDR3 protein is CASSYSSNEKLFF. CDR3 DNA sequence: TGTGCCAGCAGTTACTCGAGTAATGAAAAACTGTTTTTT.

The chain links TRBV7-2 to TRBJ1-3, with D possibly being TRBD1 (5 bases). V lost 0 bases to trimming and J lost 0 bases, with 12 bases between them. Germline V gives CDR1 SGHTA, CDR2 FQGNSA. The CDR3 extends over 17 amino acids. CDR3 DNA sequence: TGTGCCAGCAGCTTAGCGGCGGGACTGAGCTCTGGAAACACCATATATTTT. Translated: CASSLAAGLSSGNTIYF. The full variable domain, rest sourced from reference TRBV7-2 and TRBJ1-3, is GAGVSQSPSNKVTEKGKDVELRCDPISGHTALYWYRQSLGQGLEFLIYFQGNSAPDKSGLPSDRFSAERTGGSVSTLTIQRTQQEDSAVYLCASSLAAGLSSGNTIYFGEGSWLTVV.

The J gene is TRBJ1-5, the V gene TRBV19; possibly TRBD1 for D (5 bases). CDR3 length equals 15 residues. V lost 7 bases and J 7 bases, leaving 20 bases between the germline ends. In germline, CDR1 is LNHDA, CDR2 SQIVND (reference sequence). The CDR3 here is CASNPGGTSVQPQHF. The CDR3 nucleotides are TGTGCCAGTAATCCGGGGGGGACCTCAGTCCAGCCCCAGCATTTT.

This chain uses TRBV29-1 with TRBJ2-5; a weak D match, TRBD1 (6 bases). From germline, CDR1 is SQVTM and CDR2 ANQGSEA. With 7 bases removed from V and 1 base from J, the gap between germline ends came to 10 bases. The CDR3 is 12 amino acids. The CDR3 loop reads CSAYRAQETQYF. Written as DNA, the CDR3 is TGCAGCGCCTACAGGGCCCAAGAGACCCAGTACTTC.

The chain employs TRBV5-1 and TRBJ1-4; 7 bases match TRBD1. The CDR3 is 15 residues long. The V gene's germline CDR1 is SGHRS and CDR2 YFSETQ. The V gene end was trimmed by 3 bases and the J gene end by 4 bases; junction bases not matched to a gene: 6. CDR3 DNA: TGCGCCAGCAGCTACGGGACAGCAGATAATGAAAAACTGTTTTTT. Protein product: CASSYGTADNEKLFF. Drawing the rest from reference TRBV5-1 and TRBJ1-4, the complete variable domain is KAGVTQTPRYLIKTRGQQVTLSCSPISGHRSVSWYQQTPGQGLQFLFEYFSETQRNKGNFPGRFSGRQFSNSRSEMNVSTLELGDSALYLCASSYGTADNEKLFFGSGTQLSVL.

The genes are TRBV7-3 and TRBJ2-3; a possible D gene is TRBD1 (6 bases). There are 14 residues in the CDR3. V lost 5 bases to trimming and J lost 0 bases, with 9 bases between them. CDR1 is SGHTA, CDR2 FQGTGA, per germline. DNA of the CDR3: TGTGCCAGCAGCCCGGACAGTAGCACAGATACGCAGTATTTT. Translation: CASSPDSSTDTQYF.

This chain connects TRBV9 to TRBJ1-3, with 8 bases matching TRBD1. The germline gives CDR1 SGDLS, CDR2 YYNGEE. Trimming took 4 bases from V and 3 from J; bases not matched to a gene: 12. The CDR3 length is 17 residues. CDR3 bases: TGTGCCAGCAGCCCCCGGGTGCAGGGGGCTTATGGAAACACCATATATTTT. Amino acids: CASSPRVQGAYGNTIYF.

The V gene is TRBV7-2, the J gene TRBJ2-2; 8 bases are a match to TRBD2. The CDR3 consists of 13 residues. The J segment lost 7 bases and the V segment lost 8 bases, leaving 6 bases of the junction unmatched. Germline-derived CDR1 and CDR2 are SGHTA and FQGNSA. The CDR3 reads CASRGGTIGELFF. The CDR3 DNA follows: TGTGCCAGCCGCGGGGGGACGATCGGGGAGCTGTTTTTT. Supplemented by reference TRBV7-2 and TRBJ2-2, the full variable domain reads GAGVSQSPSNKVTEKGKDVELRCDPISGHTALYWYRQSLGQGLEFLIYFQGNSAPDKSGLPSDRFSAERTGGSVSTLTIQRTQQEDSAVYLCASRGGTIGELFFGEGSRLTVL.